The 8 T cell receptor beta chains listed next were all sequenced from one sample in a study of T cell responses to AZD1222 COVID-19 vaccine (dated by TCRdb to the early 2020s). This specimen's time point label, per the study, means: baseline before first vaccination. The library came from the immunoSEQ multiplex PCR assay. TCRdb took this table from immuneACCESS and kept in-frame rearrangements with V and J called. Such tables lack part of the clones; where checked against another copy, unresolved V genes explain under half of the gap, and the rest is unexplained. The sample table lists tens of thousands of clones, around 90% of them with a count of one. 5% to 6% of the sample comes from the top ten. The sequences come from peripheral blood, collected on day 0 of AZD1222 vaccination. These TCRs come from an adult in good health.

This clone was found once. The V call is TRBV9, the J call TRBJ2-1; perhaps TRBD1 as D (6 bases). The CDR3 consists of 14 residues. V shed 6 bases and J shed 9 bases, with 19 bases lying between them. From germline, CDR1 is SGDLS and CDR2 YYNGEE. The CDR3 region is CASNPGRGYSEQFF. CDR3 in DNA: TGTGCCAGCAATCCGGGCAGGGGATATAGTGAGCAGTTCTTC.

This clone was counted a few times. The chain joins TRBV24-1 to TRBJ1-5, with 9 bases that match TRBD1. V was pared by 7 bases and J by 6 bases, with 9 bases of the junction left unmatched. This CDR3 contains 15 residues. Germline V gene data show CDR1 as KGHDR and CDR2 as SFDVKD. CDR3 sequence (DNA): TGTGCCACCAGCCCCGGGACAGGGTCTAGTCAGCCCCAGCATTTT. This encodes CATSPGTGSSQPQHF.

The sample holds one count of this clone. The chain carries TRBV7-2 and TRBJ2-5; maybe TRBD2 (6 bases). From germline, CDR1 is SGHTA and CDR2 FQGNSA. Trimming shortened V by 1 base and J by 4 bases, and 13 bases separated the two germline ends. This CDR3 comprises 15 residues. The CDR3 DNA reads as TGTGCCAGCAGCTTAGTTGTGAACGGGGGAGAGACCCAGTACTTC. Translation gives CASSLVVNGGETQYF.

Here the CDR3 reads CATSDPRQGGGYTF. The CDR3 nucleotides read TGTGCCACCAGTGATCCCAGACAGGGTGGAGGCTACACCTTC. The J gene is TRBJ1-2, the V gene TRBV24-1, with TRBD1 matching over 7 bases. V gave up 3 bases and J gave up 8 bases; unmatched junction bases: 8. Per germline, CDR1 KGHDR and CDR2 SFDVKD. The CDR3 runs 14 residues.

This clone occurred once. This rearrangement joins TRBV5-1 to TRBJ1-6; D is undetermined. The CDR3 is made up of 12 amino acids. Germline CDR1 reads SGHRS; CDR2 reads YFSETQ. V lost 1 base, J lost 16 bases, and 12 bases lay in between. CDR3 loop: CASSLNTGLLHF. The CDR3 bases are TGCGCCAGCAGCTTGAATACTGGGTTACTCCACTTT.

The chain employs TRBV29-1 and TRBJ1-2; D is undetermined. Trimming took off 8 bases at V and 8 bases at J, with 15 bases between the two ends. CDR1 is SQVTM, CDR2 ANQGSEA, per germline. This CDR3 spans 11 amino acids. The CDR3 DNA follows: TGCAGCTTTAAGGAAATAGGGGGCTACACCTTC. Its protein is CSFKEIGGYTF.

The V gene is TRBV7-8, the J gene TRBJ2-5, with 9 bases aligning to TRBD1. J lost 5 bases, V lost 6 bases, and 7 bases had no gene match. CDR3 length: 14 amino acids. The germline gives CDR1 SGHVS, CDR2 FQNEAQ. The CDR3 DNA reads as TGTGCCAGCAGGTTCGACAGGGGGTTGGAGACCCAGTACTTC. Translation gives CASRFDRGLETQYF.

The gene calls are TRBV7-9 and TRBJ1-4; D is unresolved. Trimming left V 5 bases short and J 11 bases short, with 12 bases between. This CDR3 contains 12 residues. Germline values: CDR1 SEHNR, CDR2 FQNEAQ (reference sequence). The DNA for the CDR3 is TGTGCCAGCAGCCCTCAACCGGGGAAACTGTTTTTT. Amino acids: CASSPQPGKLFF.